This T cell receptor (beta chain) emerged from a study of technical replicates of blood from a handful of donors. The CDR3 consists of 14 residues. J lost 0 bases, V lost 4 bases, and 2 bases had no gene match. Per the germline V gene, CDR1 is GTSNPN and CDR2 is SVGIG (reference sequence). The method was immunoSEQ multiplex PCR; TCRdb's version includes in-frame clones alone and lacks a portion of them. The table lists under 65,000 clones, about 88% of them singletons. The receptor's source is a human donor in good health. Some clones in this sample may be carry-over from other donors' samples. Sequencing was carried out using PBMCs. V usage is TRBV30 and J usage is TRBJ1-3; 8 bases fit TRBD1. CDR3 sequence reads: CAWTGGPSGNTIYF. As DNA, the CDR3 is TGTGCCTGGACAGGGGGCCCCTCTGGAAACACCATATATTTT.